These 30 T cell receptor beta chains originate from one sample sequenced in a study of beta chain features in type 1 diabetes. Notes on the study in general: In all four CD4+ subsets, TCRB CDR3 length was significantly, moderately reduced in type 1 diabetes.

These receptors have no identified antigens. All of the isolated RNA was reverse transcribed, so expressed TCRB transcripts were sequenced. Measured with immunoSEQ multiplex PCR; TCRdb has only the in-frame clones, and not every one. In the table there are a few hundred thousand clones, approximately 11% of which are singletons. Sequencing was carried out using naive CD4+ T cells from blood. The receptors derive from a man aged 30-40 years with type 1 diabetes.

CDR3 coding DNA: TGCGCCAGCAGCCAACATGTGGGGGGGACTTCCTTTAATGAGCAGTTCTTC. It is translated as CASSQHVGGTSFNEQFF. The chain employs TRBV4-3 and TRBJ2-1, with 7 bases matching TRBD2. V trimming: 2 bases; J trimming: 7 bases; junction bases outside the gene matches: 14. This CDR3 region has 17 residues. Germline V lookup: CDR1 LGHNA, CDR2 YSLEER.

This clone has a handful of counts. At one of its ends the junction is not consistent with the germline gene, which may arise from a read error. J is TRBJ2-1 and V is TRBV6-6, with no clear D. The CDR3 spans 11 residues. Germline V CDR1 and CDR2: MNHNY, SVGAGI (reference sequence). As DNA, the CDR3 is TGTGCCAGCAGCTACTCCTTTGAGCAGTTCTTC. Its protein is CASSYSFEQFF.

The chain uses TRBV6-5 and TRBJ1-1; 8 nucleotides align to TRBD1. CDR1 is MNHEY, CDR2 SVGAGI, per germline. V was pared by 6 bases and J by 4 bases, with 4 bases of the junction left unmatched. CDR3 length equals 13 residues. The CDR3 is CASSLGTGTEAFF. CDR3 DNA sequence: TGTGCCAGCAGCCTCGGGACAGGCACTGAAGCTTTCTTT.

This clone showed up just a few times. This chain links TRBV29-1 with TRBJ1-5, with no clear D. The germline V gene encodes CDR1 SQVTM and CDR2 ANQGSEA. The CDR3 totals 13 residues. V dropped 5 bases and J dropped 8 bases, with 16 bases sitting between them. The CDR3 loop is CSVQFTEKEPQHF. DNA of the CDR3: TGCAGCGTTCAGTTCACGGAGAAGGAGCCCCAGCATTTT.

This clone was recorded a few times. The rearrangement joins TRBV6-5 to TRBJ2-7, with 8 bases matching TRBD1. Germline V gives CDR1 MNHEY, CDR2 SVGAGI. The CDR3 runs to 12 residues. V was pared by 6 bases and J by 5 bases, with 3 bases of the junction left unmatched. DNA of the CDR3: TGTGCCAGCAGGACAGGGGACGACGAGCAGTACTTC. Translation gives CASRTGDDEQYF.

The V call is TRBV19, the J call TRBJ1-5, with D possibly being TRBD1 (6 bases). The CDR3 has 13 amino acids. Germline lookup yields CDR1 LNHDA and CDR2 SQIVND (reference sequence). V lost 7 bases and J lost 10, with 17 bases in between. The CDR3 sequence: CASNRQVSNPQHF. The DNA for the CDR3 is TGTGCCAGTAACCGACAGGTTTCGAATCCCCAGCATTTT. Using reference TRBV19 and TRBJ1-5 for the parts outside the CDR3, the full variable domain is DGGITQSPKYLFRKEGQNVTLSCEQNLNHDAMYWYRQDPGQGLRLIYYSQIVNDFQKGDIAEGYSVSREKKESFPLTVTSAQKNPTAFYLCASNRQVSNPQHFGDGTRLSIL.

J is TRBJ2-5 and V is TRBV6-5, with TRBD1 as a possible D gene (5 bases). Trimming took off 6 bases at V and 5 bases at J, with 19 bases between the two ends. Germline values: CDR1 MNHEY, CDR2 SVGAGI. The CDR3 has 15 amino acids. In DNA, the CDR3 is TGTGCCAGCAGCGACTGGGGCAGTGGGCAGGAGACCCAGTACTTC. Its protein is CASSDWGSGQETQYF.

The gene calls are TRBV7-2 and TRBJ1-6; perhaps TRBD1 as D (5 bases). This CDR3 is built from 15 residues. V was trimmed by 5 bases and J by 9 bases, leaving 17 bases between them. The germline V gene encodes CDR1 SGHTA and CDR2 FQGNSA. The CDR3 DNA reads as TGTGCCAGCAGCCCCGACTCAGGGCCAGGTTCACCCCTCCACTTT. This encodes CASSPDSGPGSPLHF.

This chain connects TRBV2 to TRBJ2-7; 7 bases are shared with TRBD2. V dropped 2 bases and J dropped 6; count of bases not matched to a gene: 7. This CDR3 contains 14 residues. The germline gives CDR1 SNHLY, CDR2 FYNNEI. The CDR3 sequence is CASSERVPSGEQYF. The DNA for the CDR3 is TGTGCCAGCAGTGAAAGGGTCCCTAGCGGCGAGCAGTACTTC.

The V call is TRBV4-1, the J call TRBJ2-1, with 9 bases fitting TRBD2. CDR1 is MGHRA and CDR2 is YSYEKL in the germline V gene. V shed 1 base, J shed 3 bases, and the junction held 4 bases outside the gene matches. CDR3 length: 16 residues. CDR3 amino acids: CASSQGRGGFYNEQFF. CDR3 in DNA: TGCGCCAGCAGCCAAGGGCGGGGGGGATTCTACAATGAGCAGTTCTTC.

This clone came up a few times. This sample includes further DNA sequences coding for the same CDR3. V usage is TRBV7-2 and J usage is TRBJ2-7; no reliable D call. This CDR3 is 13 amino acids long. Germline V gene sequence: CDR1 SGHTA, CDR2 FQGNSA. V shed 0 bases and J shed 4 bases, with 7 bases lying between them. The CDR3 is CASSLATGYEQYF. The CDR3 nucleotides are TGTGCCAGCAGCTTAGCGACGGGTTACGAGCAGTACTTC. The complete variable domain, with remaining parts taken from reference TRBV7-2 and TRBJ2-7, reads GAGVSQSPSNKVTEKGKDVELRCDPISGHTALYWYRQSLGQGLEFLIYFQGNSAPDKSGLPSDRFSAERTGGSVSTLTIQRTQQEDSAVYLCASSLATGYEQYFGPGTRLTVT.

This clone occurred a few times. The chain has TRBV5-1 and TRBJ2-1, with D perhaps matching TRBD1 (6 bases). This CDR3 has 16 amino acids. V was cut by 4 bases and J by 8 bases, with 22 bases left in between. Germline CDR1 SGHRS, CDR2 YFSETQ. The CDR3 sequence is CASSPSPQGSSHEQFF. The CDR3 nucleotides read TGCGCCAGCAGCCCATCCCCGCAGGGGAGCTCTCATGAGCAGTTCTTC.

The CDR3 here is CASSHRTGVNEQFF. The CDR3 region has the DNA TGCGCCAGCAGCCATCGAACAGGGGTGAATGAGCAGTTCTTC. V gene TRBV4-1 combines with J gene TRBJ2-1, with 7 bases lining up with TRBD1. V dropped 3 bases and J dropped 7; count of bases not matched to a gene: 6. Germline V gives CDR1 MGHRA, CDR2 YSYEKL. The CDR3 has 14 residues.

In its sample, this clone was seen a few times. The chain links TRBV5-1 to TRBJ1-4; D gene uncertain. This CDR3 is 15 amino acids long. Trimming cost V 4 bases and J 1 base, with 11 bases left between them. Germline V gene lookup returns CDR1 SGHRS and CDR2 YFSETQ. This CDR3 is CASSSGSLTNEKLFF. The CDR3 region has the DNA TGCGCCAGCAGCAGCGGGAGCTTAACTAATGAAAAACTGTTTTTT.

This clone has only a few counts. V is TRBV7-9 and J is TRBJ1-6, with 7 bases lining up with TRBD1. The J segment lost 8 bases and the V segment lost 7 bases, leaving 11 bases of the junction unmatched. Germline assignment: CDR1 SEHNR and CDR2 FQNEAQ (reference sequence). The CDR3 is 15 residues long. CDR3 residues: CASNRYRQGDSPLHF. The CDR3 DNA is TGTGCCAGCAACCGATACCGACAGGGCGATTCACCCCTCCACTTT. Combining the CDR3 with reference TRBV7-9 and TRBJ1-6 gives the whole variable domain DTGVSQNPRHKITKRGQNVTFRCDPISEHNRLYWYRQTLGQGPEFLTYFQNEAQLEKSRLLSDRFSAERPKGSFSTLEIQRTEQGDSAMYLCASNRYRQGDSPLHFGNGTRLTVT.

The table lists this clone with a few counts. The chain employs TRBV29-1 and TRBJ1-2; unclear D gene. Trimming took off 1 base at V and 0 bases at J, with 9 bases between the two ends. Germline assignment: CDR1 SQVTM and CDR2 ANQGSEA. CDR3 length equals 14 residues. CDR3 nucleotides: TGCAGCGTTGAAGGAGAGGGTTCTAACTATGGCTACACCTTC. It is translated as CSVEGEGSNYGYTF.

This rearrangement joins TRBV7-2 to TRBJ2-2; possibly TRBD2 for D (5 bases). The CDR3 loop spans 19 amino acids. V was pared by 5 bases and J by 4 bases, with 26 bases between. CDR1 SGHTA and CDR2 FQGNSA come from the germline V gene. The CDR3 DNA is TGTGCCAGCAGCACTCCTGGCCGGGGTTCAGCCTGGGTCACCGGGGAGCTGTTTTTT. Protein product: CASSTPGRGSAWVTGELFF.

The chain has TRBV7-9 and TRBJ2-7; 7 bases are shared with TRBD1. V trimming: 5 bases; J trimming: 3 bases; junction bases outside the gene matches: 22. The CDR3 is 19 amino acids. The germline CDR1 and CDR2 sequences are SEHNR and FQNEAQ (reference sequence). As DNA, the CDR3 is TGTGCCAGCAGCCCGGGACAGCTGCTTTACAGGGCACGGGACTACGAGCAGTACTTC. The encoded protein is CASSPGQLLYRARDYEQYF. Using reference TRBV7-9 and TRBJ2-7 for the parts outside the CDR3, the full variable domain is DTGVSQNPRHKITKRGQNVTFRCDPISEHNRLYWYRQTLGQGPEFLTYFQNEAQLEKSRLLSDRFSAERPKGSFSTLEIQRTEQGDSAMYLCASSPGQLLYRARDYEQYFGPGTRLTVT.

This clone was observed a few times. The V gene is TRBV5-1, the J gene TRBJ2-7; D may be TRBD2 (6 bases). Germline V lookup: CDR1 SGHRS, CDR2 YFSETQ. Trimming removed 2 bases from V and 3 bases from J, with 12 bases in between. The CDR3 spans 14 residues. CDR3 bases: TGCGCCAGCAGCTTAGGCCAGGAGGGCTACGAGCAGTACTTC. Its protein is CASSLGQEGYEQYF.

A few counts support this clone. The V call is TRBV6-5, the J call TRBJ2-3, with D unclear. Germline lookup yields CDR1 MNHEY and CDR2 SVGAGI. The V gene lost 0 bases and the J gene lost 4 bases, with 11 bases spanning the gap. This CDR3 contains 15 residues. CDR3 protein: CASSYSSSSPDTQYF. DNA for the CDR3: TGTGCCAGCAGTTACTCGTCCTCCTCCCCAGATACGCAGTATTTT.

CDR3 in amino acids: CASSFGGLYGYTF. In DNA form, the CDR3 reads TGTGCCAGCAGTTTCGGAGGACTCTATGGCTACACCTTC. V usage is TRBV28 and J usage is TRBJ1-2; D ambiguous. The CDR3 contains 13 residues. Trimming cost V 3 bases and J 4 bases, with 9 bases left between them. The germline V gene encodes CDR1 MDHEN and CDR2 SYDVKM.

The genes are TRBV29-1 and TRBJ2-1; 10 bases match TRBD1. The CDR3 is 14 residues long. Looked up from germline, CDR1 is SQVTM and CDR2 is ANQGSEA. V dropped 5 bases and J dropped 5; count of bases not matched to a gene: 6. This CDR3 is CSVTRDRGHNEQFF. The CDR3 DNA follows: TGCAGCGTTACCCGGGACAGGGGACACAATGAGCAGTTCTTC.

The chain has TRBV7-8 and TRBJ2-6; D uncertain. The CDR3 is 14 amino acids. Per the germline V gene, CDR1 is SGHVS and CDR2 is FQNEAQ. V was clipped by 4 bases and J by 0 bases, with 4 bases between them. For the CDR3, the DNA is TGTGCCAGCAGCTCTTACTCTGGGGCCAACGTCCTGACTTTC. Translation: CASSSYSGANVLTF.

The chain is built from TRBV29-1 and TRBJ2-5; D call uncertain. Trimming shortened V by 7 bases and J by 0 bases, and 3 bases separated the two germline ends. The germline gives CDR1 SQVTM, CDR2 ANQGSEA. The CDR3 runs to 10 residues. This chain's CDR3 is CSAYQETQYF. The CDR3 DNA sequence: TGCAGCGCTTACCAAGAGACCCAGTACTTC.

V gene TRBV29-1 combines with J gene TRBJ2-5; D is possibly TRBD2 (6 bases). Germline V gene lookup returns CDR1 SQVTM and CDR2 ANQGSEA. This CDR3 contains 13 residues. The ends were cut back, 7 bases at V and 2 bases at J, with 14 bases in the middle. Here the CDR3 reads CSEKRGLQETQYF. The CDR3 DNA reads TGCAGCGAAAAACGGGGACTGCAAGAGACCCAGTACTTC.

This clone has just a few counts. The chain joins TRBV2 to TRBJ2-7, with D hard to call. Per the germline V gene, CDR1 is SNHLY and CDR2 is FYNNEI. CDR3 length: 13 amino acids. The germline V and J ends were trimmed by 2 bases and 2 bases, with 7 bases remaining between them. This CDR3 is CASSELGPYEQYF. CDR3 DNA: TGTGCCAGCAGTGAATTGGGCCCCTACGAGCAGTACTTC.

The gene calls are TRBV7-8 and TRBJ2-7; TRBD1 agrees at 8 bases. The trim removed 1 base at V and 3 bases at J, leaving 5 bases unmatched. The CDR3 consists of 15 residues. CDR1 is SGHVS, CDR2 FQNEAQ, per germline. The CDR3 sequence is CASSLVSGQGYEQYF. The CDR3 region has the DNA TGTGCCAGCAGCTTAGTTAGTGGACAGGGCTACGAGCAGTACTTC.

This clone was counted a few times. The J gene is TRBJ1-6, the V gene TRBV7-2; 9 bases agree with TRBD1. Germline assignment: CDR1 SGHTA and CDR2 FQGNSA. Losses at the gene ends were 6 bases for V and 8 bases for J; bases not matched to a gene: 8. This CDR3 region has 15 residues. This CDR3 is CASSFGTGFYSPLHF. CDR3 coding DNA: TGTGCCAGCAGTTTCGGGACAGGGTTCTATTCACCCCTCCACTTT.

The CDR3 reads CASSIEGKNTGELFF. CDR3 in DNA: TGTGCCAGCAGCATAGAGGGGAAGAACACCGGGGAGCTGTTTTTT. The V and J genes are TRBV9 and TRBJ2-2; TRBD1 or TRBD2 may be the D gene (5 bases each). This CDR3 comprises 15 residues. Looked up from germline, CDR1 is SGDLS and CDR2 is YYNGEE. With 4 bases removed from V and 1 base from J, the gap between germline ends came to 11 bases.

V gene TRBV4-2 combines with J gene TRBJ1-1; D unclear. The CDR3 totals 12 residues. V lost 4 bases and J 7 bases, leaving 10 bases between the germline ends. Germline-derived CDR1 and CDR2 are LGHNA and YNFKEQ. The CDR3 loop reads CASSREGREAFF. The CDR3 coding sequence is TGTGCCAGCAGCCGCGAGGGTCGTGAAGCTTTCTTT.